The 29 T cell receptor beta chains reported below all come from one sample, sequenced in a study of cytotoxic CD8 clonotypes in ibrutinib-treated CLL. Repertoires were generated with immunoSEQ multiplex PCR, while TCRdb's copy carries only in-frame clones and drops some. Among roughly 200,000 clones listed, about three quarters were seen once. The sequences come from PBMCs, collected after 12 months of ibrutinib treatment. These TCRs come from a human donor with chronic lymphocytic leukemia.

There are a few counts of this clone. The J gene is TRBJ1-1, the V gene TRBV6-5, with D unclear. This CDR3 is built from 13 residues. The germline V gene encodes CDR1 MNHEY and CDR2 SVGAGI. With 6 bases removed from V and 6 bases from J, the gap between germline ends came to 14 bases. DNA of the CDR3: TGTGCCAGCAGACGGGGTGTCTTGGCTGAAGCTTTCTTT. Translation gives CASRRGVLAEAFF.

The V and J genes are TRBV10-3 and TRBJ1-2; a possible D gene is TRBD1 (6 bases). The germline V and J ends were trimmed by 3 bases and 2 bases, with 7 bases remaining between them. Germline V gene data show CDR1 as ENHRY and CDR2 as SYGVKD. The CDR3 is made up of 13 amino acids. The CDR3 here is CAISDRGNYGYTF. The CDR3 DNA follows: TGTGCCATCAGTGACAGGGGAAACTATGGCTACACCTTC.

This sequence joins TRBV11-2 and TRBJ1-5; D unclear. V lost 0 bases to trimming and J lost 4 bases, with 7 bases between them. The CDR3 runs 14 residues. CDR1 is SGHAT, CDR2 FQNNGV, per germline. The CDR3 reads CASSLEGRNQPQHF. The CDR3 nucleotides are TGTGCCAGCAGCTTAGAGGGGAGAAATCAGCCCCAGCATTTT.

The J gene is TRBJ2-7, the V gene TRBV9, with no clear D. With 0 bases removed from V and 7 bases from J, the gap between germline ends came to 11 bases. The CDR3 has 13 amino acids. CDR1 SGDLS and CDR2 YYNGEE come from the germline V gene. The CDR3: CASSVEGSTEQYF. DNA of the CDR3: TGTGCCAGCAGCGTAGAGGGTTCAACGGAGCAGTACTTC.

The J gene is TRBJ2-2, the V gene TRBV9; TRBD2 agrees at 9 bases. V lost 3 bases, J lost 5 bases, and 11 bases stayed unmatched. The CDR3 is made up of 17 amino acids. CDR1 SGDLS and CDR2 YYNGEE come from the germline V gene. As DNA, the CDR3 is TGTGCCAGCAGCGCCACCTCGATAGCGGGAGTTACCGGGGAGCTGTTTTTT. This encodes CASSATSIAGVTGELFF.

V and J are TRBV5-4 and TRBJ1-1; D gene unclear. V was shortened by 4 bases and J by 1 base, with 11 bases between the two germline ends. Germline V gene sequence: CDR1 SGHNT, CDR2 YYREEE (reference sequence). This CDR3 is 14 amino acids long. Here the CDR3 DNA reads TGTGCCAGCAGCCGCGAATACTCGAACACTGAAGCTTTCTTT. Its translation is CASSREYSNTEAFF.

V gene TRBV4-2 combines with J gene TRBJ1-5; D is unclear. Per germline, CDR1 LGHNA and CDR2 YNFKEQ. The CDR3 sequence is 16 residues long. The V end lost 0 bases, the J end lost 2 bases, and 11 bases lay between the germline ends. Written as DNA, the CDR3 is TGTGCCAGCAGCCAAGAAGCGGGGTCGGGCAATCAGCCCCAGCATTTT. This encodes CASSQEAGSGNQPQHF.

The chain combines TRBV5-6 with TRBJ1-6, with D perhaps matching TRBD1 (5 bases). The germline gives CDR1 SGHDT, CDR2 YYEEEE. The CDR3 totals 13 residues. Deletions cut 7 bases from V and 9 bases from J, with 14 bases between. The CDR3 spells CASSFGDVSPLHF. In DNA, the CDR3 is TGTGCCAGCTCCTTTGGGGACGTTTCACCCCTCCACTTT.

J is TRBJ2-7 and V is TRBV9; perhaps TRBD1 as D (8 bases). The germline V gene encodes CDR1 SGDLS and CDR2 YYNGEE. This CDR3 comprises 16 residues. The V gene lost 4 bases and the J gene lost 1 base, with 18 bases spanning the gap. The CDR3 DNA reads as TGTGCCAGCAGCCCAGGGGGCGGGGGACCTTCCTACGAGCAGTACTTC. It codes for CASSPGGGGPSYEQYF.

The J gene is TRBJ2-5, the V gene TRBV11-2; 9 nucleotides align to TRBD2. Trimming removed 1 base from V and 13 bases from J; junction bases left unmatched: 1. CDR3 length: 11 amino acids. Germline CDR1 SGHAT, CDR2 FQNNGV. The CDR3 region is CASSLASGMYF. The CDR3 coding sequence is TGTGCCAGCAGCTTAGCTAGCGGGATGTACTTC.

The chain has TRBV28 and TRBJ2-4; TRBD1 aligns across 8 bases. The germline CDR1 and CDR2 sequences are MDHEN and SYDVKM. After removal of 2 bases from V and 5 bases from J, the junction contained 5 bases not matched to a gene. The CDR3 runs to 15 residues. The CDR3 region is CASSLGAGGQNIQYF. CDR3 nucleotides: TGTGCCAGCAGTTTAGGGGCAGGGGGCCAAAACATTCAGTACTTC.

The rearrangement links TRBV30 to TRBJ1-1; D is unclear. Germline V gene sequence: CDR1 GTSNPN, CDR2 SVGIG (reference sequence). This CDR3 spans 11 amino acids. V gave up 2 bases and J gave up 7 bases, with 8 bases separating them. In nucleotides, the CDR3 is TGTGCCTGGAGTATCGACGGTGAAGCTTTCTTT. This codes for CAWSIDGEAFF.

The sample holds a few counts of this clone. The gene calls are TRBV20-1 and TRBJ2-7; no clear D gene. Per the germline V gene, CDR1 is DFQATT and CDR2 is SNEGSKA (reference sequence). The CDR3 has 11 amino acids. V was trimmed by 6 bases and J by 2 bases, leaving 8 bases between them. The DNA for the CDR3 is TGCAGTGCCGCCCGGACCTACGAGCAGTACTTC. Its translation is CSAARTYEQYF.

V gene TRBV6-6 combines with J gene TRBJ2-7, with no clear D. Trimming removed 0 bases from V and 4 bases from J, with 10 bases in between. Germline loops: CDR1 MNHNY, CDR2 SVGAGI (reference sequence). This CDR3 comprises 14 residues. Here the CDR3 reads CASSYSWQTYEQYF. CDR3 sequence (DNA): TGTGCCAGCAGTTACTCGTGGCAGACTTACGAGCAGTACTTC.

This CDR3 reads CASSSQGQGGTQYF. The CDR3 DNA sequence: TGCGCCAGCAGCTCTCAGGGGCAAGGTGGGACCCAGTACTTC. This chain links TRBV5-1 with TRBJ2-5; D possibly corresponds to TRBD1 (6 bases). Germline-derived CDR1 and CDR2 are SGHRS and YFSETQ. With 3 bases removed from V and 7 bases from J, the gap between germline ends came to 16 bases. The CDR3 is made up of 14 amino acids. Looking up the rest from reference TRBV5-1 and TRBJ2-5 gives the full variable domain: KAGVTQTPRYLIKTRGQQVTLSCSPISGHRSVSWYQQTPGQGLQFLFEYFSETQRNKGNFPGRFSGRQFSNSRSEMNVSTLELGDSALYLCASSSQGQGGTQYFGPGTRLLVL.

The table lists this clone with a count of one. V is TRBV6-6 and J is TRBJ2-1; a possible D gene is TRBD1 (6 bases). CDR3 length: 15 amino acids. The germline CDR1 and CDR2 sequences are MNHNY and SVGAGI (reference sequence). The V gene lost 10 bases and the J gene lost 1 base, with 17 bases spanning the gap. CDR3 nucleotide sequence: TGTGCCATCAGGGGCTCCGGGGATTCCTACAATGAGCAGTTCTTC. Residues: CAIRGSGDSYNEQFF.

The chain has TRBV30 and TRBJ1-1; a weak D match, TRBD1 (5 bases). This CDR3 has 14 residues. The V gene lost 0 bases and the J gene lost 0 bases, with 8 bases spanning the gap. The V gene's germline CDR1 is GTSNPN and CDR2 SVGIG (reference sequence). CDR3 amino acids: CAWSVRGLNTEAFF. CDR3 nucleotide sequence: TGTGCCTGGAGTGTCCGGGGCCTGAACACTGAAGCTTTCTTT.

V and J are TRBV2 and TRBJ2-2; D possibly corresponds to TRBD1 (6 bases). Germline lookup yields CDR1 SNHLY and CDR2 FYNNEI. Trimming removed 7 bases at V and 4 bases at J, with 19 bases between. This CDR3 is 16 amino acids long. CDR3 bases: TGTGCCAGCACTTCCCCTCTTACAGGGCCCACCGGGGAGCTGTTTTTT. This codes for CASTSPLTGPTGELFF. Full variable domain (rest looked up from reference TRBV2 and TRBJ2-2): EPEVTQTPSHQVTQMGQEVILRCVPISNHLYFYWYRQILGQKVEFLVSFYNNEISEKSEIFDDQFSVERPDGSNFTLKIRSTKLEDSAMYFCASTSPLTGPTGELFFGEGSRLTVL.

The gene calls are TRBV2 and TRBJ1-6; no clear D gene. Germline CDR1 and CDR2: SNHLY and FYNNEI. With 6 bases removed from V and 2 bases from J, the gap between germline ends came to 14 bases. The CDR3 is 16 residues long. The CDR3 sequence: CASSFPQVPYNSPLHF. In DNA, the CDR3 is TGTGCCAGCAGCTTCCCGCAGGTACCCTATAATTCACCCCTCCACTTT.

The chain carries TRBV5-6 and TRBJ1-1; D is unclear. The CDR3 sequence is 15 residues long. The V and J ends lost 4 bases and 4 bases respectively, with 17 bases between them. From germline, CDR1 is SGHDT and CDR2 YYEEEE. The CDR3 is CASSIDPKVSTEAFF. In DNA, the CDR3 is TGTGCCAGCAGCATTGACCCAAAGGTCAGCACTGAAGCTTTCTTT.

V is TRBV29-1 and J is TRBJ1-2, with D unresolved. From germline, CDR1 is SQVTM and CDR2 ANQGSEA. Trimming cost V 4 bases and J 7 bases, with 13 bases left between them. The CDR3 runs 12 residues. CDR3 nucleotide sequence: TGCAGCGTTGTAAAGGGCTTGATTGGCTACACCTTC. Its translation: CSVVKGLIGYTF. Full variable domain (outside the CDR3, taken from reference TRBV29-1 and TRBJ1-2): SAVISQKPSRDICQRGTSLTIQCQVDSQVTMMFWYRQQPGQSLTLIATANQGSEATYESGFVIDKFPISRPNLTFSTLTVSNMSPEDSSIYLCSVVKGLIGYTFGSGTRLTVV.

The rearrangement links TRBV14 to TRBJ2-1; perhaps TRBD2 as D (6 bases). Germline V gives CDR1 SGHDN, CDR2 FVKESK. Trimming cost V 6 bases and J 9 bases, with 18 bases left between them. The CDR3 contains 14 residues. The CDR3, as DNA: TGTGCCAGCAGTCGGGGGATCACTCTTTCTGAGCAGTTCTTC. Translating it yields CASSRGITLSEQFF.

The V gene is TRBV25-1, the J gene TRBJ2-1; D not certain. Germline-derived CDR1 and CDR2 are MGHDK and SYGVNS. V gave up 2 bases and J gave up 0 bases, with 5 bases separating them. This CDR3 region has 14 residues. The CDR3 is CASSEPDSYNEQFF. For the CDR3, the DNA is TGTGCCAGCAGTGAACCCGACTCCTACAATGAGCAGTTCTTC.

The rearrangement uses TRBV5-6 and TRBJ2-7; D is possibly TRBD1 (5 bases). CDR1 is SGHDT and CDR2 is YYEEEE in the germline V gene. V was trimmed by 4 bases and J by 4 bases, leaving 9 bases between them. CDR3 length equals 12 residues. In DNA form, the CDR3 reads TGTGCCAGCAGCCTATCAGGGTACGAGCAGTACTTC. Protein product: CASSLSGYEQYF. Complete variable domain (other parts from reference TRBV5-6 and TRBJ2-7): DAGVTQSPTHLIKTRGQQVTLRCSPKSGHDTVSWYQQALGQGPQFIFQYYEEEERQRGNFPDRFSGHQFPNYSSELNVNALLLGDSALYLCASSLSGYEQYFGPGTRLTVT.

The rearrangement joins TRBV5-5 to TRBJ1-4, with D hard to call. V dropped 2 bases and J dropped 8 bases, with 10 bases sitting between them. This CDR3 has 13 residues. Looked up from germline, CDR1 is SGHKS and CDR2 is YYEKEE (reference sequence). The CDR3 reads CASSFIFGEKLFF. The CDR3 region has the DNA TGTGCCAGCAGCTTTATCTTCGGGGAAAAACTGTTTTTT.

The chain links TRBV4-1 to TRBJ2-7; the match to TRBD1 covers 9 bases. V lost 0 bases to trimming and J lost 7 bases; unmatched junction nucleotides: 7. The CDR3 has 15 amino acids. Germline V gives CDR1 MGHRA, CDR2 YSYEKL. The CDR3 nucleotides are TGCGCCAGCAGCCAAGATGAACAGGGGGCGAGGGAGCAGTACTTC. It codes for CASSQDEQGAREQYF.

This rearrangement joins TRBV5-1 to TRBJ2-3; D remains unclear. The CDR3 is made up of 12 amino acids. Germline CDR1 SGHRS, CDR2 YFSETQ. V lost 2 bases to trimming and J lost 7 bases, with 8 bases between them. The CDR3 protein is CASSLSSNTQYF. Here the CDR3 DNA reads TGCGCCAGCAGCTTAAGCTCAAATACGCAGTATTTT.

This chain uses TRBV19 with TRBJ2-2; no clear D. Germline values: CDR1 LNHDA, CDR2 SQIVND (reference sequence). The CDR3 is 14 amino acids. V dropped 5 bases and J dropped 1 base, with 8 bases sitting between them. CDR3: CASSSNGNTGELFF. The CDR3 region has the DNA TGTGCCAGTAGTTCGAACGGGAACACCGGGGAGCTGTTTTTT.

This chain connects TRBV5-8 to TRBJ1-1, with TRBD1 identical over 8 bases. Germline-derived CDR1 and CDR2 are SGHTS and YDEGEE. The trim removed 4 bases at V and 6 bases at J, leaving 2 bases unmatched. This CDR3 has 12 amino acids. In nucleotides, the CDR3 is TGTGCCAGCAGCCCAGGGGGCCCTGAAGCTTTCTTT. This translates into CASSPGGPEAFF.